This paragraph reports one T cell receptor (beta chain). This clonotype was observed a few times. It has no known antigen specificity. No clone much larger than this one lies a single base away; base qualities are absent. All donors were healthy Caucasians. The sample belongs to a study of identical twins (dated by TCRdb to the mid-2010s). Describing the broader study: To test whether fetal clonotypes persist, the study used deep sequencing on TCR alpha and beta repertoires from monozygotic twins, unrelated adults of various ages, and cord blood. To rule out contamination, replicate twin experiments were performed at different times with different library preparation protocols. General conclusions and limits of the study: Out-of-frame TCR alpha sharing in monozygotic twins was systematically underestimated by recombination models, whereas sharing between unrelated individuals was in agreement with the recombination models. Compared with coincidental sharing between unrelated individuals, an excess of low generation-probability sequences was observed among out-of-frame TCR alpha sequences shared between twins. Invariant T cells such as MAIT and iNKT could partly confound zero-insertion analyses, although diverse VJ usage argued against such confounding for most clonotypes. Abundant cord blood beta clonotypes had fewer insertions, young adult naive repertoires showed a similar but weaker trend, and memory repertoires showed no such trend. A weaker excess of twin sharing was found in beta out-of-frame sequences because the signal-to-noise ratio was lowered by fewer shared sequences. Because the same donors could not be followed over many years, the conclusions relied on cross-sectional statistical analysis.

The library was made by 5' RACE. Sequencing was performed on an Illumina HiSeq 2000. A universal primer binding site was introduced by template switching, and a unique molecular identifier was present in the final cDNA, enabling accurate counting of TCR cDNA molecules. Specific primers in the conserved constant-segment region were used to synthesize first-strand cDNA for TCR alpha and beta chains. To control for contamination, each cDNA library was double barcoded with a SMART-Mk sample barcode plus Illumina barcodes. TruSeq adapter sequences and Illumina sample barcodes were added in two successive PCR steps. The Illumina HiSeq platform was used with custom primers to sequence TCR alpha and beta cDNA libraries. The paper's processing steps were these. Unique molecular identifiers were extracted from raw reads with MiGEC, and CDR3 positions were determined with MiXCR. Recombination models were inferred per individual with the repgenHMM and IGoR tools using an EM algorithm. Shared clonotypes were analyzed with the tcR package in R, and sharing was normalized by the product of cloneset sizes. Out-of-frame nonproductive sequences were analyzed to study raw recombination free of thymic and clonal selection effects. TCRdb trimmed the raw reads at Q25, called clones with MiXCR and kept productive beta chains. CDR3 protein sequences are deduplicated, and each keeps its most common genes and DNA. Here the V and J calls rest on TCRdb's processing, not on the authors' analysis. Within this sample are approximately 1.8 million distinct CDR3 sequences, with less than 40% of them counted one time only. The ten largest clones capture approximately 0.29% of the sample.

The germline V gene (reference sequence) supplies CDR1 SEHNR and CDR2 FQNEAQ. From the cysteine up to the phenylalanine, the CDR3 has a length of 16 residues. The entry retains the CDR3 DNA only, 48 bases that are in frame from base 1. V has 2 bases trimmed and J has 5 bases trimmed; junction bases matching no gene number 11. The chain links TRBV7-9 with TRBJ2-7; 8 junctional bases match TRBD1. The sample was cord blood. This TCR derives from a newborn girl in good health. The nucleotide sequence reads as follows: TGTGCCAGCAGCTTAACGCCGGGACAGGCCCCAAACGAGCAGTACTTC. Its translation is CASSLTPGQAPNEQYF.